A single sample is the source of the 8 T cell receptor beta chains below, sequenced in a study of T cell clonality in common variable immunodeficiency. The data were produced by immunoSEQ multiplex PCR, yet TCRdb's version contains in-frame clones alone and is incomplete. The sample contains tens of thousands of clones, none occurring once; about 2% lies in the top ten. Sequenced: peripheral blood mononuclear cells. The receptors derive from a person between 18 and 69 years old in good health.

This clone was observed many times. Incomplete CDR3 DNA: TGTGCCAGTGAGGGCGGGGCAGCTACAATCCGCACAGATACG. Its protein product is CASEGGAATIRTDT. The complete CDR3 sequence is CASEGGAATIRTDTQYF. The gene calls are TRBV19 and TRBJ2-3; D might be TRBD2 (6 bases). The CDR3 goes on 3 residues after the read ends, and that part is filled in from the germline J gene. Germline CDR1 LNHDA, CDR2 SQIVND (reference sequence). V was trimmed by 8 bases and J by 1 base, leaving 22 bases between them. The CDR3 loop spans 17 amino acids. Full variable domain (rest looked up from reference TRBV19 and TRBJ2-3): DGGITQSPKYLFRKEGQNVTLSCEQNLNHDAMYWYRQDPGQGLRLIYYSQIVNDFQKGDIAEGYSVSREKKESFPLTVTSAQKNPTAFYLCASEGGAATIRTDTQYFGPGTRLTVL.

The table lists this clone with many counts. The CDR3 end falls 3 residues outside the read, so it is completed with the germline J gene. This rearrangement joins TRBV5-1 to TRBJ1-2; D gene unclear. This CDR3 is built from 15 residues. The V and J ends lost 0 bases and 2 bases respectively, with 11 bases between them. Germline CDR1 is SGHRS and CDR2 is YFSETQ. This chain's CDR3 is CASSLETVSNYGYTF. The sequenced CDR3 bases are TGCGCCAGCAGCTTGGAAACAGTCTCAAACTATGGC.

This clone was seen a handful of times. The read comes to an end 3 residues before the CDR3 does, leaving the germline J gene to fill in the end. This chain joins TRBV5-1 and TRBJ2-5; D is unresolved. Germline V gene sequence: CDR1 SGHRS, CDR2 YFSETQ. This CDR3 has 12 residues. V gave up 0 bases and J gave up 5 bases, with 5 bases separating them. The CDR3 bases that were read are TGCGCCAGCAGCTTGGGTCGGGAGACC. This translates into CASSLGRET. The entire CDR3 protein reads CASSLGRETQYF.

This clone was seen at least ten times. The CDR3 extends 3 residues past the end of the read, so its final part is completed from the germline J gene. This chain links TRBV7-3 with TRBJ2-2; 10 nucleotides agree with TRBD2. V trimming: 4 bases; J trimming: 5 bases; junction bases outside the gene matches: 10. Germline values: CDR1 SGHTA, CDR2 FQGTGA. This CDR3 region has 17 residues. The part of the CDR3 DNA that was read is TGTGCCAGCAGCTCACTAGCGGGGACTGTGAGGACCGGGGAG. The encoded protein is CASSSLAGTVRTGE. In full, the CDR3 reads CASSSLAGTVRTGELFF.

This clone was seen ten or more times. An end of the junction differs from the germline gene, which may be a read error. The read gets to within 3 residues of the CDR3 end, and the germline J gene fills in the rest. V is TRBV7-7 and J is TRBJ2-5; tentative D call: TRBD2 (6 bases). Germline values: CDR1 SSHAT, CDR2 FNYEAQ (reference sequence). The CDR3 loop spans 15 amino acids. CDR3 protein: CASSLGGASQETQYF. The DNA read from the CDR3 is TGTGCTAGCAGCTTAGGCGGGGCCTCCCAAGAGACC.

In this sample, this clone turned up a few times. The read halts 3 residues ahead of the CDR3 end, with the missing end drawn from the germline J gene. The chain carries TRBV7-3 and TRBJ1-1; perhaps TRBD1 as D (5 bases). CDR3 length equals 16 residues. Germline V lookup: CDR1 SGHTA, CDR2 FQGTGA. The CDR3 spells CASSLVLAGGTDTAFF. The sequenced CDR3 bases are TGTGCCAGCAGCTTAGTATTAGCGGGGGGAACAGATACG.

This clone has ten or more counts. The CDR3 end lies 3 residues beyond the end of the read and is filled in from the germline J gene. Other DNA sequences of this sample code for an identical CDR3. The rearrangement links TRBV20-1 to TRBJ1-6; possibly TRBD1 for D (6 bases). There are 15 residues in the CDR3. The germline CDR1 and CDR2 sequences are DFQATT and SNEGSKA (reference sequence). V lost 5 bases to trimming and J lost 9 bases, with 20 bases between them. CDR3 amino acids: CSAFRGPGDFSPLHF. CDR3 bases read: TGCAGTGCTTTCCGCGGGCCAGGGGATTTTTCACCC.

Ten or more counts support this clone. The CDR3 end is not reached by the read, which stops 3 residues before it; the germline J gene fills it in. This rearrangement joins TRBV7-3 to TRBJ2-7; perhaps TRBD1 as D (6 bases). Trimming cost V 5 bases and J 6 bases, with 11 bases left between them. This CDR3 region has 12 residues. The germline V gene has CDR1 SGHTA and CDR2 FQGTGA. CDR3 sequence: CASSQGSGEQYF. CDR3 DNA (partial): TGTGCCAGCAGCCAGGGGTCGGGCGAG.